These 27 T cell receptor beta chains share one sample of origin, sequenced in a study of blood T cell repertoires in COVID-19. This table comes from immunoSEQ multiplex PCR, and its TCRdb copy is limited to in-frame clones, with some not included. The data contain 300,000 to 350,000 clones, about 86% of them seen just once; the ten biggest clones take up 4% to 5.5%. Material for sequencing was PBMCs or T cells enriched from blood (not recorded which). The receptor source for this set is a woman between 40 and 55 years old with acute COVID-19.

This sequence joins TRBV10-3 and TRBJ2-5; D might be TRBD1 (5 bases). Per germline, CDR1 ENHRY and CDR2 SYGVKD. Between the trimmed V and J ends, which lost 4 bases and 7 bases, there was a span of 13 bases. The CDR3 totals 13 residues. DNA for the CDR3: TGTGCCATCAGTGCTCCAGGGCAGTTGACCCAGTACTTC. It translates to CAISAPGQLTQYF.

The chain employs TRBV29-1 and TRBJ2-3; 11 nucleotides match TRBD2. The length of the CDR3 is 13 residues. V lost 7 bases to trimming and J lost 9 bases; unmatched junction nucleotides: 9. Looked up from germline, CDR1 is SQVTM and CDR2 is ANQGSEA. DNA of the CDR3: TGCAGCGCAGGGACTAGCGGCGGGACGACGCAGTATTTT. Translated, it gives CSAGTSGGTTQYF.

V gene TRBV7-3 combines with J gene TRBJ2-5, with 7 bases that match TRBD1. Germline-derived CDR1 and CDR2 are SGHTA and FQGTGA. With V trimmed by 4 bases and J by 5 bases, 7 bases remained unmatched. This CDR3 contains 14 residues. The CDR3 here is CASSSTGVGETQYF. CDR3 nucleotide sequence: TGTGCCAGCAGCTCCACAGGGGTTGGGGAGACCCAGTACTTC.

The rearrangement uses TRBV7-3 and TRBJ1-1; 8 bases are a match to TRBD1. Germline V lookup: CDR1 SGHTA, CDR2 FQGTGA. J gave up 4 bases and V 6 bases, and 10 bases lay outside the gene matches. The CDR3 covers 15 residues. The CDR3 nucleotides are TGTGCCAGCAGTTCCCAGGGGGCGTGGGGCACTGAAGCTTTCTTT. The encoded protein is CASSSQGAWGTEAFF.

This clone was detected once. V gene TRBV9 combines with J gene TRBJ2-3, with 10 bases identical to TRBD2. Per germline, CDR1 SGDLS and CDR2 YYNGEE. This CDR3 has 14 residues. The V and J ends lost 3 bases and 3 bases, in that order; junction bases with no gene match: 1. Here the CDR3 DNA reads TGTGCCAGCAGCGGTAGCGGGAGGACAGATACGCAGTATTTT. Translated, it gives CASSGSGRTDTQYF.

The CDR3 is CASSLRGGSRSSYNEQFF. DNA of the CDR3: TGTGCCAGCAGCTTACGTGGCGGGAGTAGGAGCTCCTACAATGAGCAGTTCTTC. This chain connects TRBV11-3 to TRBJ2-1; 7 bases align to TRBD2. The length of the CDR3 is 18 residues. J was trimmed by 0 bases and V by 2 bases; bases with no gene match: 10. Germline assignment: CDR1 SGHNT and CDR2 YENEEA.

The gene calls are TRBV2 and TRBJ2-1; 7 bases are a match to TRBD1. V gave up 6 bases and J gave up 6 bases; unmatched junction bases: 8. CDR1 SNHLY and CDR2 FYNNEI come from the germline V gene. This CDR3 has 14 amino acids. The CDR3 spells CASRKLGQINEQFF. The CDR3 DNA is TGTGCCAGCAGGAAGCTGGGACAGATCAATGAGCAGTTCTTC.

The chain combines TRBV12-3 or TRBV12-4 with TRBJ1-5, with a tentative D call TRBD1 (6 bases). This CDR3 is built from 13 residues. The germline V and J ends were trimmed by 5 bases and 5 bases, with 10 bases remaining between them. The CDR3 DNA reads as TGTGCCAGCAGTAAAAACAGGGATCAGCCCCAGCATTTT. Its translation is CASSKNRDQPQHF.

V is TRBV7-6 and J is TRBJ2-7, with 7 bases identical to TRBD1. CDR3 length: 16 residues. Germline V gene sequence: CDR1 SGHVS, CDR2 FNYEAQ. The V and J ends lost 0 bases and 6 bases, in that order; junction bases with no gene match: 11. The CDR3 spells CASSLARNRGSAEQYF. The CDR3 DNA reads TGTGCCAGCAGCTTAGCGAGAAACAGGGGTTCGGCCGAGCAGTACTTC.

The chain recombines TRBV5-4 with TRBJ1-6, with a weak D call TRBD1 (5 bases). Germline CDR1 is SGHNT and CDR2 is YYREEE (reference sequence). V was pared by 0 bases and J by 7 bases, with 11 bases between. The CDR3 length is 15 residues. DNA of the CDR3: TGTGCCAGCAGCTTGGCCGGGCAGGGAAATTCACCCCTCCACTTT. It encodes CASSLAGQGNSPLHF.

The gene calls are TRBV29-1 and TRBJ2-1; possibly TRBD2 for D (5 bases). With 3 bases removed from V and 7 bases from J, the gap between germline ends came to 16 bases. This CDR3 is 14 amino acids long. Germline V gene data show CDR1 as SQVTM and CDR2 as ANQGSEA. This CDR3 is CSVDEGLSMNEQFF. As DNA, the CDR3 is TGCAGCGTTGACGAGGGTTTATCTATGAATGAGCAGTTCTTC.

The V call is TRBV18, the J call TRBJ1-1; TRBD1 aligns across 12 bases. The ends lost 6 bases at V and 1 base at J; junction bases unmatched: 15. The V gene's germline CDR1 is KGHSH and CDR2 LQKENI. CDR3 length equals 19 residues. The CDR3 loop is CASSNQAGQGASGNTEAFF. CDR3 DNA sequence: TGTGCCAGCTCTAACCAGGCGGGACAGGGGGCATCGGGGAACACTGAAGCTTTCTTT.

V is TRBV24-1 and J is TRBJ2-3; 10 bases are a match to TRBD2. V trimming: 4 bases; J trimming: 4 bases; junction bases outside the gene matches: 13. This CDR3 is built from 18 residues. The germline V gene encodes CDR1 KGHDR and CDR2 SFDVKD. The CDR3 sequence: CATSDPGFSGRSADTQYF. The CDR3 DNA is TGTGCCACCAGTGACCCAGGGTTTAGCGGGAGGTCCGCAGATACGCAGTATTTT.

J is TRBJ1-1 and V is TRBV28; the D gene is possibly TRBD1 (5 bases). V lost 6 bases and J lost 1, with 9 bases in between. Germline V gene data show CDR1 as MDHEN and CDR2 as SYDVKM. The CDR3 runs 13 residues. Here the CDR3 DNA reads TGTGCCAGCAGCTACGACAGGAACACTGAAGCTTTCTTT. Amino acids: CASSYDRNTEAFF.

As DNA, the CDR3 is TGCGCCAGCAGCCTCCAGGGTTTTAGTGGAGAGACCCAGTACTTC. It translates to CASSLQGFSGETQYF. The chain is built from TRBV5-1 and TRBJ2-5; perhaps TRBD1 as D (5 bases). V gave up 4 bases and J gave up 4 bases, with 17 bases separating them. The length of the CDR3 is 15 residues. Germline values: CDR1 SGHRS, CDR2 YFSETQ.

V usage is TRBV2 and J usage is TRBJ2-3, with 14 bases matching TRBD2. CDR1 SNHLY and CDR2 FYNNEI come from the germline V gene. V lost 4 bases and J lost 8; bases outside the gene matches: 5. This CDR3 region has 15 residues. CDR3 DNA: TGTGCCAGCAGTGCGACTAGCGGGAGGGCCGGTACGCAGTATTTT. Protein: CASSATSGRAGTQYF.

Notes on this clone: The identical CDR3 is also encoded by other nucleotide sequences in the sample. The chain combines TRBV5-1 with TRBJ1-4; no firm D call. The V gene lost 0 bases and the J gene lost 8 bases, with 11 bases spanning the gap. Germline V gives CDR1 SGHRS, CDR2 YFSETQ. This CDR3 is built from 14 residues. The CDR3 nucleotides read TGCGCCAGCAGCTTGGAGGGAGGTCGAGAAAAACTGTTTTTT. Translation gives CASSLEGGREKLFF.

This clone has only one observation. V and J are TRBV5-1 and TRBJ1-4; the D gene is possibly TRBD1 (5 bases). V was cut by 4 bases and J by 3 bases, with 10 bases left in between. The CDR3 runs to 14 residues. Germline V CDR1 and CDR2: SGHRS, YFSETQ. CDR3 amino acids: CASSPDSPNEKLFF. In nucleotides, the CDR3 is TGCGCCAGCAGCCCTGACAGTCCTAATGAAAAACTGTTTTTT.

This chain connects TRBV11-3 to TRBJ2-5, with 10 nucleotides matching TRBD2. In germline, CDR1 is SGHNT, CDR2 YENEEA. The CDR3 spans 16 residues. The junction had 7 bases not matched to a gene; V was cut back by 1 base and J by 5 bases. In nucleotides, the CDR3 is TGTGCCAGCAGCTTAGTTCCAGCGGGGGGGCGGGAGACCCAGTACTTC. This sequence encodes CASSLVPAGGRETQYF.

The CDR3 DNA sequence: TGTGCCGGGGGGGACTTATTCAATCAGCCCCAGCATTTT. Its protein is CAGGDLFNQPQHF. The chain couples TRBV19 to TRBJ1-5, with D perhaps matching TRBD1 (5 bases). Germline values: CDR1 LNHDA, CDR2 SQIVND (reference sequence). The CDR3 is 13 amino acids. The ends were cut back, 11 bases at V and 3 bases at J, with 14 bases in the middle.

J is TRBJ2-1 and V is TRBV21-1; whether TRBD1, the table's D call, matches the DNA was not checked. TRBV21-1 is noted as a pseudogene. The CDR3 has 22 residues. Here the CDR3 reads CASSKGPWYGDSDQDEYNEQFF. The CDR3, as DNA: TGTGCCAGCAGCAAAGGACCCTGGTATGGGGACAGTGACCAAGACGAATACAATGAGCAGTTCTTC.

This clone was detected a few times. This chain uses TRBV27 with TRBJ1-1; D may be TRBD1 (5 bases). V dropped 5 bases and J dropped 1 base, with 11 bases sitting between them. The CDR3 extends over 14 amino acids. Germline CDR1 and CDR2: MNHEY and SMNVEV (reference sequence). This chain's CDR3 is CASSPGTKNTEAFF. CDR3 DNA sequence: TGTGCCAGCAGTCCCGGGACTAAGAACACTGAAGCTTTCTTT.

The gene calls are TRBV4-1 and TRBJ1-2, with 8 bases matching TRBD1. The CDR3 is made up of 15 amino acids. V lost 0 bases, J lost 2 bases, and 2 bases stayed unmatched. CDR1 is MGHRA and CDR2 is YSYEKL in the germline V gene. CDR3 residues: CASSQEGQGNYGYTF. For the CDR3, the DNA is TGCGCCAGCAGCCAAGAAGGACAGGGCAACTATGGCTACACCTTC.

The V and J genes are TRBV5-6 and TRBJ2-6; 7 bases are shared with TRBD1. Trimming took 2 bases from V and 2 from J; bases not matched to a gene: 1. Germline V CDR1 and CDR2: SGHDT, YYEEEE. This CDR3 contains 15 residues. CDR3 protein: CASSLGGTGANVLTF. The CDR3 DNA is TGTGCCAGCAGCTTAGGGGGCACTGGGGCCAACGTCCTGACTTTC. Filled out from reference TRBV5-6 and TRBJ2-6, the complete variable domain reads DAGVTQSPTHLIKTRGQQVTLRCSPKSGHDTVSWYQQALGQGPQFIFQYYEEEERQRGNFPDRFSGHQFPNYSSELNVNALLLGDSALYLCASSLGGTGANVLTFGAGSRLTVL.

The genes are TRBV27 and TRBJ1-5; D perhaps matches TRBD1 (5 bases). The CDR3 loop spans 15 amino acids. Trimming stripped 4 bases from V and 0 bases from J, with 10 bases between. CDR1 and CDR2 (germline): MNHEY, SMNVEV (reference sequence). In DNA form, the CDR3 reads TGTGCCAGCAGTTCGTGGGGCCTTAGCAATCAGCCCCAGCATTTT. Translation: CASSSWGLSNQPQHF.

As concerns this clone: The same CDR3 is also encoded by other DNA sequences in this sample. The genes are TRBV5-4 and TRBJ1-2; 7 nucleotides agree with TRBD1. The CDR3 has 14 residues. V lost 0 bases, J lost 4 bases, and 3 bases stayed unmatched. Germline V gene lookup returns CDR1 SGHNT and CDR2 YYREEE (reference sequence). Here the CDR3 reads CASSLAGTAYGYTF. DNA for the CDR3: TGTGCCAGCAGCTTGGCTGGGACAGCCTATGGCTACACCTTC.

The chain carries TRBV5-1 and TRBJ1-6, with no clear D. CDR1 and CDR2 from the germline V gene are SGHRS and YFSETQ. Trimming removed 1 base from V and 7 bases from J, with 15 bases in between. The CDR3 is made up of 16 amino acids. The DNA for the CDR3 is TGCGCCAGCAGCTTGAATTGGGAGGGAATAAATTCACCCCTCCACTTT. It codes for CASSLNWEGINSPLHF.